This TCR beta chain was observed in a study of identical twins' blood T cells. The wider study: About six alpha and about 6 beta libraries together yielded tens of millions of reads.

General study points: Abundant TCRbeta CDR3s overlapped more between twins than with unrelated donors. Environmental influences on twin similarity could not be excluded.

The sample holds a few counts of this clonotype. Antigen specificity is unknown. In the original workflow: Each donor had about 100,000 to nearly 500,000 clonotypes. TCRdb reanalysed the 5' RACE reads using MiXCR and keeps one entry per CDR3 protein. These V and J calls derive from TCRdb rather than the authors' analysis. The profile shows fewer than 450,000 distinct CDR3 sequences, over 25% of them singletons. Per the germline V gene, CDR1 is SEHNR and CDR2 is FQNEAQ (reference sequence). V shed 1 base and J shed 3 bases, with 9 bases lying between them. The CDR3 contains 14 residues. This chain connects TRBV7-9 to TRBJ2-5, with unresolved D. This receptor was taken from a woman aged 18-55 years in good health. Sequencing was done on a sample of PBMCs. In nucleotides, the CDR3 is TGTGCCAGCAGCTTAGTCCCAGGCAAAGAGACCCAGTACTTC. Translated, it gives CASSLVPGKETQYF.